This T cell receptor beta chain was observed in a study of blood T cell repertoires in COVID-19. TCRdb's copy holds only in-frame clones and misses some; the assay was immunoSEQ multiplex PCR. The sample carries 350,000 to 550,000 clones, more than 80% recorded once. The sample taken for sequencing was PBMCs or T cells enriched from blood (not recorded which). This receptor was taken from a man aged 25-40 years who had recovered from COVID-19.

The CDR3 DNA reads TGTGCCAGCAGTTACTTCGGGAGGGTGGGTCAGCCCCAGCATTTT. It translates to CASSYFGRVGQPQHF. The gene calls are TRBV6-5 and TRBJ1-5; D is undetermined. The germline V gene has CDR1 MNHEY and CDR2 SVGAGI. This CDR3 contains 15 residues. Deletions cut 1 base from V and 6 bases from J, with 13 bases between.